Following are 2 T cell receptor beta chains from one sample sequenced in a study of OX40 agonist ivuxolimab in advanced cancers. TCRdb's table, derived via immunoSEQ multiplex PCR, lists solely in-frame clones and lacks some. Altogether approximately 59,000 clones are present, 75% to 90% being singletons, with the ten largest covering 0.76%. The sample consisted of CD4+ or CD8+ T cells sorted from blood, taken in a trial of the OX40 agonist ivuxolimab. Receptors originate from an adult with an advanced solid tumor such as melanoma, head and neck, liver or kidney cancer.

CDR3 nucleotides: TGTGCCAGCAGTCCACTAGCGGGAGATGAGACCCAGTACTTC. Encoded protein: CASSPLAGDETQYF. The rearrangement joins TRBV27 to TRBJ2-5; the match to TRBD2 covers 11 bases. Germline V gene data show CDR1 as MNHEY and CDR2 as SMNVEV (reference sequence). This CDR3 contains 14 residues. After removal of 5 bases from V and 5 bases from J, the junction contained 4 bases not matched to a gene.

This chain connects TRBV28 to TRBJ2-5; unclear D gene. The J call is in doubt because the DNA end fits TRBJ2-7 better. The germline CDR1 and CDR2 sequences are MDHEN and SYDVKM. The CDR3 has 14 residues. CDR3 sequence (DNA): TGTGCCACCAAAAGCCCGTATTTGTCCTACGAGCAGTACTTC. It yields the protein CATKSPYLSYEQYF.